This T cell receptor (beta chain) is drawn from a study of blood T cells in healthy people across ages. From germline, CDR1 is SGHRS and CDR2 YFSETQ. The CDR3 is 17 amino acids. Trimming at V came to 0 bases and at J to 2 bases, leaving 9 bases not matched to a gene. This clonotype was detected only a few times. Antigen: not known. The authors ran a second PCR of about 6 to 11 cycles using a sample-barcoded 5' primer and a J-beta primer mix. One entry per CDR3 protein results from TCRdb running MiXCR on the 5' RACE reads. The sample includes about 290,000 distinct CDR3 sequences, 25% to 30% of them seen just once. Whole-study results and caveats: The unsorted PBMCs prevented any conclusive comparison of naive versus antigen-experienced cells.

Sequencing was performed on blood. This sequence originates from a woman in her seventies in good health. V and J are TRBV5-1 and TRBJ2-3, with TRBD2 matching over 7 bases. The CDR3 DNA follows: TGCGCCAGCAGCTTGGAGGCGGCTAGCGGAGACACAGATACGCAGTATTTT. Its protein product is CASSLEAASGDTDTQYF.